This section outlines one T cell receptor beta chain sequence together with its context. The antigen is not known. TCRdb keeps only in-frame clones here, not all; method: immunoSEQ multiplex PCR. The sample has over 2,000 clones; about 25% are singletons. This sample is part of a study of T cells in localized non-small cell lung cancer. Overall study results and limits: Clonality of T cells reached its maximum in uninvolved adjacent lung, surpassing tumor. Sequencing was limited to one tumor region, leaving the possibility of heterogeneity open.

The CDR3 is 16 residues long. The J segment lost 4 bases and the V segment lost 5 bases, leaving 10 bases of the junction unmatched. Per germline, CDR1 LNHDA and CDR2 SQIVND (reference sequence). The source was lung tumor tissue, collected before any cancer treatment. The chain uses TRBV19 and TRBJ1-5, with 8 bases matching TRBD1. The TCR originated in a female donor of 60 years or more with stage I lung adenocarcinoma. The CDR3 sequence is CASSVSGQGANQPQHF. CDR3 sequence (DNA): TGTGCCAGTAGTGTCTCCGGACAGGGTGCGAATCAGCCCCAGCATTTT.